The 24 T cell receptor beta chains below all came from one sample that was sequenced in a study of CD8+ T cells in alopecia areata. It was cDNA, reverse transcribed from extracted RNA, that served as the sequencing template. Clones were sequenced by immunoSEQ multiplex PCR, and TCRdb holds only the in-frame ones, with some missing. The sample lists over 150,000 clones; approximately 53% were seen once. The specimen sequenced was CD8+ T cells sorted from blood. These receptors originate from a human donor in good health.

This clone was seen a handful of times. The rearrangement uses TRBV9 and TRBJ1-6; 8 nucleotides line up with TRBD1. The CDR3 totals 19 residues. J was trimmed by 8 bases and V by 3 bases; bases with no gene match: 19. Germline CDR1 and CDR2: SGDLS and YYNGEE. CDR3 bases: TGTGCCAGCAGCGGGACAGGGACATCCGTAGTCTCCAGGGATTCACCCCTCCACTTT. It yields the protein CASSGTGTSVVSRDSPLHF.

The chain joins TRBV29-1 to TRBJ1-2; the D is unclear. Germline CDR1 is SQVTM and CDR2 is ANQGSEA. The CDR3 is made up of 12 amino acids. With 2 bases removed from V and 8 bases from J, the gap between germline ends came to 12 bases. The CDR3, as DNA: TGCAGCGTTGAACCCTTAGGAGAAGGCTACACCTTC. Its translation: CSVEPLGEGYTF.

The chain has TRBV14 and TRBJ1-1; unclear D gene. Trimming stripped 4 bases from V and 1 base from J, with 16 bases between. Germline V gives CDR1 SGHDN, CDR2 FVKESK. This CDR3 contains 16 residues. CDR3 sequence (DNA): TGTGCCAGCAGCCCAGCGGTCCTAGCGGGGAACACTGAAGCTTTCTTT. It specifies CASSPAVLAGNTEAFF. The whole variable domain, remainder taken from reference TRBV14 and TRBJ1-1, is EAGVTQFPSHSVIEKGQTVTLRCDPISGHDNLYWYRRVMGKEIKFLLHFVKESKQDESGMPNNRFLAERTGGTYSTLKVQPAELEDSGVYFCASSPAVLAGNTEAFFGQGTRLTVV.

This clone was detected only a few times. This sequence joins TRBV4-1 and TRBJ2-7; 10 nucleotides match TRBD1. CDR3 length: 15 residues. With V trimmed by 5 bases and J by 2 bases, 6 bases remained unmatched. Germline V gene data show CDR1 as MGHRA and CDR2 as YSYEKL. The CDR3 DNA follows: TGCGCCAGCAGCGCCTCGACAGGGGGCCCCTACGAGCAGTACTTC. This sequence encodes CASSASTGGPYEQYF.

This clone occurred a few times. This chain's CDR3 is CASSAPRAGPANYGYTF. For the CDR3, the DNA is TGTGCCAGCAGCGCCCCTAGGGCCGGGCCCGCTAACTATGGCTACACCTTC. J is TRBJ1-2 and V is TRBV9; D gene ambiguous. V gave up 3 bases and J gave up 0 bases, with 18 bases separating them. Germline lookup yields CDR1 SGDLS and CDR2 YYNGEE. The length of the CDR3 is 17 residues.

This sequence joins TRBV5-1 and TRBJ1-2, with TRBD1 as a possible D gene (6 bases). V gave up 3 bases and J gave up 8 bases, with 20 bases separating them. The CDR3 consists of 15 residues. The V gene's germline CDR1 is SGHRS and CDR2 YFSETQ. DNA of the CDR3: TGCGCCAGCAGCTCCGGGGGGGGCCACCAGCGGGGCTACACCTTC. The encoded protein is CASSSGGGHQRGYTF.

The J gene is TRBJ1-3, the V gene TRBV27; D gene ambiguous. V shed 5 bases and J shed 4 bases, with 12 bases lying between them. CDR3 length equals 14 residues. Per germline, CDR1 MNHEY and CDR2 SMNVEV (reference sequence). The DNA of the CDR3 is TGTGCCAGCAGTCGAGGAGTATTCGGAAACACCATATATTTT. Protein product: CASSRGVFGNTIYF.

Only a few counts were recorded for this clone. The chain carries TRBV29-1 and TRBJ2-6, with 7 bases lining up with TRBD1. Trimming cost V 3 bases and J 1 base; bases outside gene matches: 3. This CDR3 spans 15 amino acids. Looked up from germline, CDR1 is SQVTM and CDR2 is ANQGSEA. The CDR3 bases are TGCAGCGTTGATGAGGGGGCATCTGGGGCCAACGTCCTGACTTTC. This encodes CSVDEGASGANVLTF. The whole variable domain, remainder taken from reference TRBV29-1 and TRBJ2-6, is SAVISQKPSRDICQRGTSLTIQCQVDSQVTMMFWYRQQPGQSLTLIATANQGSEATYESGFVIDKFPISRPNLTFSTLTVSNMSPEDSSIYLCSVDEGASGANVLTFGAGSRLTVL.

V usage is TRBV30 and J usage is TRBJ2-2; D not certain. The germline gives CDR1 GTSNPN, CDR2 SVGIG (reference sequence). Trimming stripped 3 bases from V and 6 bases from J, with 5 bases between. The CDR3 spans 11 residues. This CDR3 reads CAWSAPGELFF. Written as DNA, the CDR3 is TGTGCCTGGAGCGCCCCCGGGGAGCTGTTTTTT.

There are many counts of this clone. This chain connects TRBV4-1 to TRBJ2-5; D may be TRBD1 (5 bases). V gave up 0 bases and J gave up 5 bases, with 10 bases separating them. The V gene's germline CDR1 is MGHRA and CDR2 YSYEKL. This CDR3 is built from 14 residues. The DNA for the CDR3 is TGCGCCAGCAGCCAAGATCCAGGGCGGGAGACCCAGTACTTC. Its translation: CASSQDPGRETQYF.

The genes are TRBV29-1 and TRBJ2-1; 9 bases line up with TRBD2. The CDR3 is 15 residues long. Germline-derived CDR1 and CDR2 are SQVTM and ANQGSEA. The V segment lost 4 bases and the J segment 8 bases; nucleotides outside the gene matches: 12. The DNA for the CDR3 is TGCAGCGTTGGTGGAGGCGGGGGGGCCTCCGATGAGCAGTTCTTC. This sequence encodes CSVGGGGGASDEQFF.

The chain uses TRBV4-1 and TRBJ1-1; a possible D gene is TRBD1 (6 bases). The CDR3 length is 13 residues. Trimming shortened V by 5 bases and J by 7 bases, and 14 bases separated the two germline ends. Germline CDR1 MGHRA, CDR2 YSYEKL. In nucleotides, the CDR3 is TGCGCCAGCAGCTGGGGGGGGCTGGGTGAAGCTTTCTTT. It codes for CASSWGGLGEAFF.

This clone was seen once. The chain has TRBV4-1 and TRBJ2-2; D possibly matches TRBD1 or TRBD2 (5 bases each). The CDR3 is 15 residues long. CDR1 and CDR2 (germline): MGHRA, YSYEKL. Trimming left V 1 base short and J 5 bases short, with 11 bases between. This CDR3 reads CASSQVQGRTGELFF. The DNA of the CDR3 is TGCGCCAGCAGCCAAGTTCAGGGACGGACCGGGGAGCTGTTTTTT.

This chain's CDR3 is CSVGLARGNNEQFF. CDR3 nucleotide sequence: TGCAGCGTTGGCCTCGCCAGGGGGAACAATGAGCAGTTCTTC. The chain recombines TRBV29-1 with TRBJ2-1; 7 nucleotides agree with TRBD1. CDR3 length: 14 residues. CDR1 is SQVTM and CDR2 is ANQGSEA in the germline V gene. The V and J ends lost 4 bases and 5 bases, in that order; junction bases with no gene match: 8.

The chain recombines TRBV25-1 with TRBJ2-7; 8 bases are shared with TRBD1. Germline CDR1 MGHDK, CDR2 SYGVNS. The CDR3 totals 15 residues. V gave up 3 bases and J gave up 0 bases; unmatched junction bases: 4. CDR3 coding DNA: TGTGCCAGCAGTGATGGGACAGGTTACTCCTACGAGCAGTACTTC. This codes for CASSDGTGYSYEQYF.

The chain employs TRBV25-1 and TRBJ1-2; TRBD1 matches 9 bases. The CDR3 is 15 amino acids. V was clipped by 6 bases and J by 2 bases; unmatched bases: 7. Germline V gene sequence: CDR1 MGHDK, CDR2 SYGVNS. CDR3 sequence (DNA): TGTGCCAGCAGGGGAACAGGGGGCGACAACTATGGCTACACCTTC. This translates into CASRGTGGDNYGYTF.

V is TRBV5-1 and J is TRBJ1-2, with no clear D. Per the germline V gene, CDR1 is SGHRS and CDR2 is YFSETQ. The V end lost 2 bases, the J end lost 4 bases, and 15 bases lay between the germline ends. The CDR3 is made up of 15 amino acids. The CDR3 region has the DNA TGCGCCAGCAGCTTTCTTTCTCGCCCCGCCTATGGCTACACCTTC. Protein: CASSFLSRPAYGYTF. Full variable domain (remainder filled in from reference TRBV5-1 and TRBJ1-2): KAGVTQTPRYLIKTRGQQVTLSCSPISGHRSVSWYQQTPGQGLQFLFEYFSETQRNKGNFPGRFSGRQFSNSRSEMNVSTLELGDSALYLCASSFLSRPAYGYTFGSGTRLTVV.

This clone was found a few times. The chain carries TRBV14 and TRBJ2-3, with TRBD2 matching 8 bases. J lost 3 bases, V lost 4 bases, and 12 bases had no gene match. Germline V CDR1 and CDR2: SGHDN, FVKESK. There are 17 residues in the CDR3. CDR3 residues: CASSPSDSGLATDTQYF. As DNA, the CDR3 is TGTGCCAGCAGCCCTTCCGACTCAGGACTAGCTACAGATACGCAGTATTTT.

The table lists this clone with a few counts. The CDR3 spells CASSPQVAYEQYF. The CDR3 nucleotides are TGTGCCAGCAGTCCCCAGGTAGCCTACGAGCAGTACTTC. The chain links TRBV27 to TRBJ2-7, with no clear D. The CDR3 totals 13 residues. Trimming pared 5 bases from V and 2 bases from J, leaving 10 bases between. The germline CDR1 and CDR2 sequences are MNHEY and SMNVEV (reference sequence).

The J gene is TRBJ1-6, the V gene TRBV28; no clear D gene. The CDR3 covers 15 residues. V lost 2 bases and J 7 bases, leaving 12 bases between the germline ends. From germline, CDR1 is MDHEN and CDR2 SYDVKM. Here the CDR3 reads CASSLRQVGNSPLHF. DNA for the CDR3: TGTGCCAGCAGTTTACGTCAGGTCGGCAATTCACCCCTCCACTTT.

In this sample, this clone turned up a few times. This rearrangement joins TRBV5-1 to TRBJ2-1; 13 bases fit TRBD2. The germline V gene has CDR1 SGHRS and CDR2 YFSETQ. The CDR3 length is 13 residues. After removal of 7 bases from V and 6 bases from J, the junction contained 1 base not matched to a gene. For the CDR3, the DNA is TGCGCCAGCGGACTAGCGGGGGTCAATGAGCAGTTCTTC. As protein: CASGLAGVNEQFF.

The chain joins TRBV29-1 to TRBJ1-1; D unclear. The CDR3 consists of 11 residues. V was cut by 7 bases and J by 1 base, with 7 bases left in between. Germline loops: CDR1 SQVTM, CDR2 ANQGSEA. The CDR3 loop is CSARENTEAFF. DNA of the CDR3: TGCAGCGCGCGGGAGAACACTGAAGCTTTCTTT.

This clone was seen more than once but under ten times. This sequence joins TRBV12-5 and TRBJ1-1; perhaps TRBD1 as D (6 bases). This CDR3 has 14 residues. In germline, CDR1 is LGHNT, CDR2 FRNRAP. Trimming cost V 1 base and J 0 bases, with 6 bases left between them. In nucleotides, the CDR3 is TGTGCTAGTGGTTTGGGGGACATGAACACTGAAGCTTTCTTT. Encoded protein: CASGLGDMNTEAFF.

The chain uses TRBV11-2 and TRBJ1-2; 11 bases agree with TRBD1. The CDR3 length is 13 residues. Losses at the gene ends were 8 bases for V and 6 bases for J; bases not matched to a gene: 5. CDR1 is SGHAT, CDR2 FQNNGV, per germline. The CDR3 DNA sequence: TGTGCCAGCTCGGGACAGGGGGATAATGGCTACACCTTC. This encodes CASSGQGDNGYTF. Looking up the rest from reference TRBV11-2 and TRBJ1-2 gives the full variable domain: EAGVAQSPRYKIIEKRQSVAFWCNPISGHATLYWYQQILGQGPKLLIQFQNNGVVDDSQLPKDRFSAERLKGVDSTLKIQPAKLEDSAVYLCASSGQGDNGYTFGSGTRLTVV.